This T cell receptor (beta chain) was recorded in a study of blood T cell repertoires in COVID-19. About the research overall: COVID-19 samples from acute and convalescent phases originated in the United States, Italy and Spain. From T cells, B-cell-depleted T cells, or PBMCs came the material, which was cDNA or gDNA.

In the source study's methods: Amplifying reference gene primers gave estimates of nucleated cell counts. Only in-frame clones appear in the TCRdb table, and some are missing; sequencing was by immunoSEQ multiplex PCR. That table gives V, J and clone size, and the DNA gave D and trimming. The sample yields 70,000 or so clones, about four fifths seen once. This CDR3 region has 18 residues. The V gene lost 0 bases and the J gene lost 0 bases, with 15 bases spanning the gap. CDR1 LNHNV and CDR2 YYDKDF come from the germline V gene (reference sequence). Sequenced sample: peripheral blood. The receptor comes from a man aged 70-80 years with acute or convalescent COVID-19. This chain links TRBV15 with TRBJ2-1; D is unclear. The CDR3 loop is CATSRDPLTTSSYNEQFF. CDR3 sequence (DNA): TGTGCCACCAGCAGAGATCCCCTAACTACCAGCTCCTACAATGAGCAGTTCTTC.